This T cell receptor (beta chain) came from a study of T cell repertoires in cytomegalovirus infection (dated by TCRdb to the late 2010s). Regarding the complete study: Recently identified HLA-C-restricted CMV epitopes, whose presentation resists viral immunomodulation, were targeted by peptide stimulations together with well-studied HLA-B-restricted epitopes. Donor HLA type was relevant to the analysis, as public TCR beta signatures indicated carriage of CMV infection together with the matching HLA type.

V is reduced by 6 bases and J by 4 bases, leaving a spacing of 16 bases between them. Including cysteine and phenylalanine, the CDR3 has 14 amino acids. Of all the DNA, just the CDR3 is kept, 42 bases in frame from base 1. Turning to this clonotype: Which antigen it targets is not known. One base away there is no much larger clone; base qualities are not given.

The sequencer listed for this sample is Illumina HiSeq 1500. Using fastp at Q25 and MiXCR, TCRdb reprocessed the public reads and kept productive beta chains. One record per CDR3 amino acid sequence lists the most common genes and DNA. This sample comprises 450,000 to 550,000 distinct CDR3 sequences, about 39% of them detected only once. The biggest ten clones account for 43% of the sample. What this sample's treatment or condition label stands for: in vitro stimulation with specific CMV peptide epitopes to enrich CMV-specific T cells. Overall study results and their limits: The ex vivo response was dominated by HLA-C-restricted CMV-specific TCR beta clonotypes, which also provided the single most frequent clonotype in two of eight donors. Carriers of CMV infection plus the relevant HLA type were discriminated by the cumulative frequency of public TCR beta family members in the study cohort and in an independent roughly 320-donor cohort.

The V and J segments used are TRBV12-3 or TRBV12-4 and TRBJ2-7; perhaps TRBD1 is the D gene, with 7 bases matching. The material was cultured PBMCs, obtained from culture after CMV antigen stimulation. The clonotype was recovered from a human donor in good health (CMV status not recorded). Some clones in this sample may be carry-over from other donors' samples. In nucleotides, the sequence is TGTGCCAGCAGCCAATGGACAGGAGGGTACGAGCAGTACTTC. Its protein reads: CASSQWTGGYEQYF.